The rows below give T cell receptor beta chains drawn from one sample of a study of T cell responses to AZD1222 COVID-19 vaccine. Sequenced by immunoSEQ multiplex PCR; TCRdb stores in-frame clones only, minus some. The table includes about 150,000 clones, approximately 93% detected once. The sequenced sample was peripheral blood, obtained on day 0 of AZD1222 vaccination. The receptors come from an adult in good health. Both conserved end residues are part of each CDR3. The D gene is left open where the match is weak. Rows may omit the clone size; those that give it use once, few, many or a size class.

V	size	D	J	CDR3	DNA
TRBV9	once	TRBD1	TRBJ2-1	CASSAYHRTGDPYNEQFF	TGTGCCAGCAGCGCATATCATAGGACAGGGGATCCCTACAATGAGCAGTTCTTC
TRBV27	NA	NA	TRBJ2-7	CASSLGRGLGGEQYF	TGTGCCAGCAGTTTAGGCAGGGGCCTCGGGGGTGAGCAGTACTTC
TRBV19	few	TRBD2	TRBJ2-2	CASSGLAGSNTGELFF	TGTGCCAGTAGTGGACTAGCGGGAAGTAACACCGGGGAGCTGTTTTTT
TRBV30	NA	NA	TRBJ2-7	CAWRWGRASRSSYEQYF	TGTGCCTGGAGGTGGGGCCGTGCTAGCAGGAGCTCCTACGAGCAGTACTTC
TRBV4-1	NA	NA	TRBJ1-1	CASSQGRMNTEAFF	TGCGCCAGCAGCCAGGGTAGGATGAACACTGAAGCTTTCTTT
TRBV2	NA	NA	TRBJ2-1	CASSYDPGYNEQFF	TGTGCCAGCAGTTACGACCCCGGTTACAATGAGCAGTTCTTC
TRBV5-1	NA	TRBD1	TRBJ1-2	CASSLADRAGSGYTF	TGCGCCAGCAGCTTGGCGGACAGGGCGGGATCTGGCTACACCTTC
TRBV5-5	NA	TRBD1	TRBJ2-7	CASSLARTGVVYEQYF	TGTGCCAGCAGCTTGGCCAGGACAGGGGTAGTTTACGAGCAGTACTTC
TRBV4-2	NA	TRBD2	TRBJ2-5	CASSQEYGLAGRQETQYF	TGTGCCAGCAGCCAAGAATACGGACTAGCGGGACGCCAAGAGACCCAGTACTTC
TRBV2	NA	NA	TRBJ1-4	CASWGLKATNEKLFF	TGTGCCAGCTGGGGACTCAAAGCAACTAATGAAAAACTGTTTTTT
TRBV19	few	TRBD1	TRBJ1-5	CASSERGQAQPQHF	TGTGCCAGTAGTGAAAGGGGGCAAGCCCAGCCCCAGCATTTT
TRBV2	NA	TRBD1	TRBJ1-5	CASSGTGVYNQPQHF	TGTGCCAGCAGTGGAACAGGGGTATACAATCAGCCCCAGCATTTT
TRBV5-1	NA	NA	TRBJ1-1	CASSFGPGRNTEAFF	TGCGCCAGCAGCTTCGGGCCCGGGCGGAACACTGAAGCTTTCTTT
TRBV20-1	NA	NA	TRBJ1-2	CSARVRHGYTF	TGCAGTGCTAGAGTTAGACATGGCTACACCTTC
TRBV19	NA	TRBD2	TRBJ2-7	CASSPQTSGSYEQYF	TGTGCCAGTAGTCCGCAGACTAGCGGGAGCTACGAGCAGTACTTC
TRBV20-1	NA	NA	TRBJ2-1	CSARADNEQFF	TGCAGTGCTAGAGCAGACAATGAGCAGTTCTTC
TRBV9	NA	TRBD1	TRBJ2-2	CASSVGDRATGELFF	TGTGCCAGCAGCGTAGGGGACAGGGCGACCGGGGAGCTGTTTTTT
TRBV27	once	NA	TRBJ1-2	CASSLEDGYTF	TGTGCCAGCAGTCTCGAGGATGGCTACACCTTC
TRBV28	NA	TRBD2	TRBJ2-1	CASSLGLAPEFF	TGTGCCAGCAGTCTGGGACTAGCGCCCGAGTTCTTC
TRBV6-5	NA	NA	TRBJ1-2	CASKQALANYGYTF	TGTGCCAGCAAACAGGCGTTAGCTAACTATGGCTACACCTTC
TRBV5-1	NA	NA	TRBJ1-4	CASSSGQLEKLFF	TGCGCCAGCAGCTCAGGACAGCTTGAAAAACTGTTTTTT
TRBV6-1	NA	NA	TRBJ1-6	CASSEILRGYNSPLHF	TGTGCCAGCAGTGAAATCCTCCGGGGGTACAATTCACCCCTCCACTTT
TRBV27	NA	NA	TRBJ1-1	CASSFPLNTEAFF	TGTGCCAGCAGTTTTCCGTTGAACACTGAAGCTTTCTTT
TRBV10-3	NA	TRBD2	TRBJ2-3	CASRLAPVGDTQYF	TGTGCCTCCAGACTAGCGCCGGTGGGGGATACGCAGTATTTT
TRBV18	NA	NA	TRBJ2-7	CASSPTRASSYEQYF	TGTGCCAGCTCACCAACCAGGGCGAGCTCCTACGAGCAGTACTTC
TRBV19	NA	NA	TRBJ2-3	CASSPIRGVADTQYF	TGTGCCAGTAGTCCGATCAGGGGGGTCGCAGATACGCAGTATTTT
TRBV18	once	NA	TRBJ1-2	CASSRPNYGYTF	TGTGCCAGCTCACGGCCCAACTATGGCTACACCTTC
TRBV7-8	NA	NA	TRBJ2-7	CASSLPRLPIYEQYF	TGTGCCAGCAGCTTGCCGCGGCTGCCGATCTACGAGCAGTACTTC
TRBV7-2	NA	TRBD2	TRBJ2-3	CASSLSSGSGTDTQYF	TGTGCCAGCAGCTTATCCAGCGGGAGTGGGACAGATACGCAGTATTTT
TRBV9	NA	NA	TRBJ1-6	CASSALSVSSYNSPLHF	TGTGCCAGCAGCGCCCTGTCGGTTAGCTCCTATAATTCACCCCTCCACTTT
TRBV28	NA	TRBD1	TRBJ2-2	CASSLGQKTGELFF	TGTGCCAGCAGTTTGGGACAGAAAACCGGGGAGCTGTTTTTT
TRBV6-5	NA	NA	TRBJ1-6	CASSTAGVGSPLHF	TGTGCCAGCAGTACTGCAGGGGTGGGATCACCCCTCCACTTT
TRBV5-1	NA	NA	TRBJ1-1	CASSLNRNTEAFF	TGCGCCAGCAGCTTAAACAGGAACACTGAAGCTTTCTTT
TRBV6-1	NA	NA	TRBJ1-5	CASSEFRGWSNQPQHF	TGTGCCAGCAGTGAATTCCGGGGTTGGAGCAATCAGCCCCAGCATTTT
TRBV12-3/TRBV12-4	NA	NA	TRBJ1-1	CASSFGEATEAFF	TGTGCCAGCAGTTTCGGGGAGGCCACTGAAGCTTTCTTT
TRBV9	NA	TRBD2	TRBJ2-3	CASSVEASGRRFTDTQYF	TGTGCCAGCAGCGTAGAGGCTAGCGGGAGGAGATTCACAGATACGCAGTATTTT
TRBV4-1	NA	TRBD1	TRBJ1-1	CASSQPTQGIMNTEAFF	TGCGCCAGCAGCCAACCCACACAGGGGATCATGAACACTGAAGCTTTCTTT
TRBV7-2	NA	TRBD2	TRBJ2-7	CASSLSGGRGVTAQYF	TGTGCCAGCAGCTTATCGGGCGGGAGGGGGGTAACCGCGCAGTACTTC
TRBV7-6	NA	NA	TRBJ2-1	CASRPTMTSSYNEQFF	TGTGCCAGCAGACCTACGATGACATCCTCCTACAATGAGCAGTTCTTC
TRBV5-1	NA	TRBD1	TRBJ1-4	CASSLFGTGNEKLFF	TGCGCCAGCAGCTTGTTCGGGACAGGCAATGAAAAACTGTTTTTT